This TCR beta chain appears in the sequencing data of a study of regulatory and conventional T cells in RAG deficiency. This CDR3 is 16 amino acids long. Germline CDR1 reads SNHLY; CDR2 reads FYNNEI. Trimming shortened V by 6 bases and J by 4 bases, and 19 bases separated the two germline ends. Study outcomes and limitations: Omenn patients showed >80% Treg-Tconv overlap and shorter CDR3 lengths. Other subsets showed approximately 10-fold reductions, but Treg unique TCR beta sequences fell roughly 100-fold in these patients. Shannon entropy fell and Simpson indices rose in RAG-deficient patients.

The protocol was immunoSEQ multiplex PCR, while the TCRdb copy is restricted to in-frame clones and leaves out a portion. The sample consists of 45,000 or so clones, over 80% of them appearing once. In regard to this clone: The antigen is not known.

Genomic DNA came from blood conventional CD4+ T cells gated CD25-low CD127-high. The same data also contributed to another study, on regulatory T cells. That source reports: Primers: 52 TRBV forward and 13 TRBJ reverse. Patient repertoires had restricted TRB V-J pairs and skewed V and J usage, most in Tregs.

J is TRBJ2-1 and V is TRBV2; perhaps TRBD2 as D (6 bases). The sample taken for sequencing was CD4+ effector T cells sorted from blood. The TCR sequence derives from a human donor in good health. The DNA of the CDR3 is TGTGCCAGCAGCAGACTTAGCGGAACCACTTACAATGAGCAGTTCTTC. The encoded protein is CASSRLSGTTYNEQFF.